This T cell receptor beta chain was sequenced during a study of T-cell reconstitution after alpha-beta-depleted transplantation in children. Study-wide results and caveats: The authors attributed T-cell counts and diversity one year after transplant mostly to newly produced T cells. Roughly two months post-transplant, alpha-beta T cells reportedly originated from several hundred graft clones that had expanded.

A TCRbeta library incorporating unique molecular identifiers was prepared. TCRdb passed the PCR reads through MiXCR, listing each CDR3 protein once. The data contain about 1,000,000 distinct CDR3 sequences, about 31% of them singletons. This clonotype has just a few counts. Its antigen is as yet unknown. The CDR3 has 17 amino acids. Germline V gene data show CDR1 as SGHTA and CDR2 as FQGTGA. V was clipped by 5 bases and J by 4 bases, with 23 bases between them. The source material was PBMCs, mostly from graft donor cells, sampled 360 days after TCRalphabeta/CD19-depleted stem cell transplant. This receptor was identified in a boy less than two years old who had a stem cell transplant for SCID, so the T cells may come from the graft donor. The chain is built from TRBV7-3 and TRBJ1-1; possibly TRBD1 for D (6 bases). The CDR3: CASSRRPEGVGGTEAFF. For the CDR3, the DNA is TGTGCCAGCAGCCGCAGGCCGGAGGGGGTGGGTGGCACTGAAGCTTTCTTT.